The 22 T cell receptor beta chains below all came from one sample that was sequenced in a study of blood T cell repertoires in COVID-19. Sequencing was performed with immunoSEQ multiplex PCR; in TCRdb, only in-frame clones are kept and a portion is missing. Of 150,000 to 200,000 clones listed, more than 65% are singletons. Specimen: peripheral blood. These receptors originate from a human donor with acute or convalescent COVID-19. The donor label of this sample is uncertain.

The chain recombines TRBV4-1 with TRBJ2-5; 7 bases align to TRBD1. CDR3 length: 16 amino acids. V shed 1 base, J shed 1 base, and the junction held 6 bases outside the gene matches. Germline loops: CDR1 MGHRA, CDR2 YSYEKL. The CDR3 loop is CASSQVSAGGQETQYF. CDR3 in DNA: TGCGCCAGCAGCCAAGTCTCGGCAGGGGGCCAAGAGACCCAGTACTTC.

The DNA of the CDR3 is TGTGCCGGCACAGGAAACCTTAACTATGGCTACACCTTC. The encoded protein is CAGTGNLNYGYTF. The chain combines TRBV2 with TRBJ1-2, with D possibly TRBD1 on 5 matching bases. Germline-derived CDR1 and CDR2 are SNHLY and FYNNEI. The CDR3 length is 13 residues. Trimming left V 11 bases short and J 1 base short, with 14 bases between.

The genes are TRBV28 and TRBJ1-2; TRBD1 matches 7 bases. Germline assignment: CDR1 MDHEN and CDR2 SYDVKM. This CDR3 is 13 amino acids long. V dropped 10 bases and J dropped 8; count of bases not matched to a gene: 13. The CDR3 loop reads CATCLATGRGYTF. CDR3 nucleotide sequence: TGTGCCACCTGTTTGGCGACAGGGAGAGGCTACACCTTC.

The V call is TRBV6-1, the J call TRBJ2-1; 9 bases are shared with TRBD1. The CDR3 covers 15 residues. Germline trimming cut 2 bases from V and 7 bases from J; bases unmatched to any gene: 6. Germline loops: CDR1 MNHNS, CDR2 SASEGT. The CDR3 loop is CASSELWTGANEQFF. The CDR3 DNA sequence: TGTGCCAGCAGTGAACTTTGGACAGGGGCGAATGAGCAGTTCTTC.

J is TRBJ2-1 and V is TRBV29-1; perhaps TRBD1 as D (5 bases). The CDR3 is made up of 13 amino acids. Germline V CDR1 and CDR2: SQVTM, ANQGSEA. V lost 3 bases to trimming and J lost 6 bases, with 12 bases between them. The CDR3 bases are TGCAGCGTTGAGGGCCAGGGCCTCAATGAGCAGTTCTTC. Translated, it gives CSVEGQGLNEQFF.

V is TRBV6-1 and J is TRBJ2-1, with D tentatively TRBD1 (5 bases). The germline V gene encodes CDR1 MNHNS and CDR2 SASEGT. The V and J ends lost 3 bases and 13 bases respectively, with 10 bases between them. The CDR3 consists of 11 residues. The CDR3 loop reads CASSESRAQFF. CDR3 sequence (DNA): TGTGCCAGCAGTGAGAGCAGGGCACAGTTCTTC.

The chain has TRBV10-1 and TRBJ2-4; weak D call: TRBD2 (7 bases). This CDR3 has 20 amino acids. The germline CDR1 and CDR2 sequences are WNHNN and SYGVQD (reference sequence). V shed 0 bases and J shed 1 base, with 22 bases lying between them. The CDR3 DNA reads TGCGCCAGCAGTGAGTCCGAGGGGTGGGGGGGCAAAGCGGCCAAAAACATTCAGTACTTC. It translates to CASSESEGWGGKAAKNIQYF.

The rearrangement joins TRBV27 to TRBJ1-4; TRBD1 matches at 9 bases. Germline V gene lookup returns CDR1 MNHEY and CDR2 SMNVEV (reference sequence). The CDR3 totals 15 residues. V was clipped by 5 bases and J by 7 bases; unmatched bases: 8. The CDR3 region has the DNA TGTGCCAGCAGTCCTTTCGGGACAGGGTCTGAAAAACTGTTTTTT. As protein: CASSPFGTGSEKLFF.

This chain links TRBV6-1 with TRBJ1-1, with D maybe TRBD1 (6 bases). Trimming took 1 base from V and 6 from J, leaving 15 bases between them. There are 15 residues in the CDR3. The V gene's germline CDR1 is MNHNS and CDR2 SASEGT. The CDR3 here is CASSEVWGPPSEAFF. The DNA for the CDR3 is TGTGCCAGCAGTGAAGTGTGGGGGCCTCCGTCTGAAGCTTTCTTT.

The J gene is TRBJ2-1, the V gene TRBV27, with D tentatively TRBD2 (5 bases). The CDR3 covers 13 residues. Germline CDR1 and CDR2: MNHEY and SMNVEV (reference sequence). Trimming stripped 3 bases from V and 5 bases from J, with 8 bases between. For the CDR3, the DNA is TGTGCCAGCAGTTTCCCCGGGAACAATGAGCAGTTCTTC. Its protein is CASSFPGNNEQFF.

The chain recombines TRBV13 with TRBJ2-1, with 9 bases that match TRBD2. From germline, CDR1 is PRHDT and CDR2 FYEKMQ (reference sequence). J gave up 0 bases and V 5 bases, and 8 bases lay outside the gene matches. This CDR3 has 17 residues. DNA of the CDR3: TGTGCCAGCAGCCCACCCATAGCGGGGGTCTCCTACAATGAGCAGTTCTTC. The encoded protein is CASSPPIAGVSYNEQFF.

Concerning this clone itself: Other DNA sequences in this sample translate to the same CDR3. The V and J genes are TRBV20-1 and TRBJ2-7, with TRBD2 as a possible D gene (5 bases). Germline CDR1 is DFQATT and CDR2 is SNEGSKA (reference sequence). The CDR3 is 11 residues long. Trimming removed 3 bases at V and 3 bases at J, with 6 bases between. CDR3 coding DNA: TGCAGTGCTAGTCGGGACTACGAGCAGTACTTC. This translates into CSASRDYEQYF.

CDR3 bases: TGTGCCAGCAGATTACAGGGGGCTGAAGCTTTCTTT. Protein: CASRLQGAEAFF. V gene TRBV2 combines with J gene TRBJ1-1; 8 nucleotides agree with TRBD1. The CDR3 has 12 amino acids. Germline loops: CDR1 SNHLY, CDR2 FYNNEI. V shed 6 bases, J shed 6 bases, and the junction held 3 bases outside the gene matches.

The chain uses TRBV4-1 and TRBJ1-5; D gene uncertain. Trimming removed 4 bases from V and 5 bases from J, with 15 bases in between. The CDR3 covers 15 residues. From germline, CDR1 is MGHRA and CDR2 YSYEKL. CDR3 residues: CASSPVLGGDQPQHF. CDR3 DNA: TGCGCCAGCAGCCCAGTACTGGGTGGAGATCAGCCCCAGCATTTT.

The chain carries TRBV30 and TRBJ2-7; TRBD2 matches at 12 bases. This CDR3 has 13 amino acids. Losses at the gene ends were 3 bases for V and 5 bases for J; bases not matched to a gene: 2. The germline V gene encodes CDR1 GTSNPN and CDR2 SVGIG (reference sequence). CDR3 bases: TGTGCCTGGAGGCCTAGCGGGGGGGACGAGCAGTACTTC. Translating it yields CAWRPSGGDEQYF.

The chain couples TRBV5-6 to TRBJ1-1; D is possibly TRBD1 (6 bases). Germline lookup yields CDR1 SGHDT and CDR2 YYEEEE. The CDR3 has 12 amino acids. Trimming took off 0 bases at V and 10 bases at J, with 10 bases between the two ends. The CDR3: CASSLEGDGAFF. The CDR3 DNA reads TGTGCCAGCAGCTTGGAGGGGGACGGAGCTTTCTTT.

This clone was seen only once. The rearrangement links TRBV27 to TRBJ2-6; 9 bases are shared with TRBD1. Germline V lookup: CDR1 MNHEY, CDR2 SMNVEV (reference sequence). The V segment lost 5 bases and the J segment 4 bases; nucleotides outside the gene matches: 12. The CDR3 sequence is 18 residues long. The CDR3 sequence is CASSQLGQGRTGANVLTF. CDR3 bases: TGTGCCAGCAGTCAACTCGGACAGGGGCGTACCGGGGCCAACGTCCTGACTTTC.

This chain links TRBV19 with TRBJ2-2, with 14 bases lining up with TRBD2. V was pared by 3 bases and J by 1 base, with 7 bases of the junction left unmatched. This CDR3 is 19 amino acids long. CDR1 and CDR2 (germline): LNHDA, SQIVND (reference sequence). The CDR3: CASSISGLAGGMNTGELFF. The DNA for the CDR3 is TGTGCCAGTAGTATCTCCGGACTAGCGGGAGGAATGAACACCGGGGAGCTGTTTTTT.

The chain links TRBV11-2 to TRBJ2-5; the match to TRBD1 covers 9 bases. The germline V gene has CDR1 SGHAT and CDR2 FQNNGV. With V trimmed by 3 bases and J by 5 bases, 4 bases remained unmatched. The CDR3 spans 14 residues. The chain's CDR3 is CASSFNRGPETQYF. The DNA of the CDR3 is TGTGCCAGCAGCTTTAACAGGGGGCCGGAGACCCAGTACTTC.

CDR3 sequence: CASSLVSGNYNEQFF. Written as DNA, the CDR3 is TGCGCCAGCAGCTTGGTTAGCGGGAACTACAATGAGCAGTTCTTC. V gene TRBV5-1 combines with J gene TRBJ2-1; 8 bases match TRBD2. V lost 0 bases and J lost 3; bases outside the gene matches: 2. Looked up from germline, CDR1 is SGHRS and CDR2 is YFSETQ. The CDR3 totals 15 residues.

J is TRBJ2-3 and V is TRBV4-2, with a possible D match to TRBD2 (6 bases). The germline V gene encodes CDR1 LGHNA and CDR2 YNFKEQ. V lost 0 bases and J lost 8, with 9 bases in between. The length of the CDR3 is 13 residues. This CDR3 reads CASSQDGGVTQYF. The DNA for the CDR3 is TGTGCCAGCAGCCAAGATGGAGGGGTTACGCAGTATTTT.

This clone showed up just a few times. The V call is TRBV29-1, the J call TRBJ2-3, with D perhaps matching TRBD1 (6 bases). This CDR3 is 14 amino acids long. The germline V and J ends were trimmed by 4 bases and 1 base, with 12 bases remaining between them. CDR1 is SQVTM and CDR2 is ANQGSEA in the germline V gene. CDR3 bases: TGCAGCGTTGGTGGGGCAGGGGGCACAGATACGCAGTATTTT. This encodes CSVGGAGGTDTQYF.